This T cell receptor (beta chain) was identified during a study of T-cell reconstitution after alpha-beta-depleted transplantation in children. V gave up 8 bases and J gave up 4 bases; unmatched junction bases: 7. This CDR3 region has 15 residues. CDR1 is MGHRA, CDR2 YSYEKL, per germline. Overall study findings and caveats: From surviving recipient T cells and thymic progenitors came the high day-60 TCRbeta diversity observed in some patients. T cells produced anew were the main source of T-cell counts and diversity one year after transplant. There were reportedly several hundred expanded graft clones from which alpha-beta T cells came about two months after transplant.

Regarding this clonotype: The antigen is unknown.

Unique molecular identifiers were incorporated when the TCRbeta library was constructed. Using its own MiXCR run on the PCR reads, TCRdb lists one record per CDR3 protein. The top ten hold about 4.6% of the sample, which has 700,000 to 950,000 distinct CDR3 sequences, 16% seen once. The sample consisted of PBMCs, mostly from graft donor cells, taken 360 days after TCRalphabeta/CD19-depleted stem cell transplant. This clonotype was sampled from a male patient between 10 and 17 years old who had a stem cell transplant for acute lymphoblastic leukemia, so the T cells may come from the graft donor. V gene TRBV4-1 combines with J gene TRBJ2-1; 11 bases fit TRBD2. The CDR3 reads CASLGSSGRYNEQFF. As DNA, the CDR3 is TGCGCCAGCCTCGGTTCTAGCGGGAGGTACAATGAGCAGTTCTTC.